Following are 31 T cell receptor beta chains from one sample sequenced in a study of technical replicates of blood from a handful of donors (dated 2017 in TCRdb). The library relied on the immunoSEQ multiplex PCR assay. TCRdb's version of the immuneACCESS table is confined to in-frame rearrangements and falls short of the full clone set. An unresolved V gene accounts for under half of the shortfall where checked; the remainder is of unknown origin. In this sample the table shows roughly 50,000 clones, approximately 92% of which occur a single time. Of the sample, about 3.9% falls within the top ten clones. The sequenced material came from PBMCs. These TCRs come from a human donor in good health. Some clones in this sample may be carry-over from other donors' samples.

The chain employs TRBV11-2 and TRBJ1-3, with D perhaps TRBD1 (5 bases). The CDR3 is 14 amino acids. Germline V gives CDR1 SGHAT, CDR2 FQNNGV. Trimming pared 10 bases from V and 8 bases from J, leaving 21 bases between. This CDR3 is CATRRQGSVYTIYF. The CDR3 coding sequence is TGTGCCACCCGCCGCCAGGGCTCGGTTTACACCATATATTTT.

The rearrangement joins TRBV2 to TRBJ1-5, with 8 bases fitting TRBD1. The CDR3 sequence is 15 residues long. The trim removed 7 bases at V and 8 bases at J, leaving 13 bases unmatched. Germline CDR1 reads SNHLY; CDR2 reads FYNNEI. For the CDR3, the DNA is TGTGCCAGCACCTACAGGGGGAACACAAACGAGCCCCAGCATTTT. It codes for CASTYRGNTNEPQHF.

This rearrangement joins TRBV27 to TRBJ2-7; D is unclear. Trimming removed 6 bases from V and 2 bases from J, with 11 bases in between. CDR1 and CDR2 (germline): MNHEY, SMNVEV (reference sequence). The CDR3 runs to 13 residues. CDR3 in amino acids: CASRTDRAYEQYF. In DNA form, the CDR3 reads TGTGCCAGCAGAACCGACCGGGCCTACGAGCAGTACTTC.

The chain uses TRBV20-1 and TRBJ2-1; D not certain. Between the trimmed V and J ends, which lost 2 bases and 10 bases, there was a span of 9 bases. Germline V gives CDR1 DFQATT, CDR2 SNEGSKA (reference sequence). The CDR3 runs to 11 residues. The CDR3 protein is CSARHPQEQFF. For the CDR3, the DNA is TGCAGTGCTAGACATCCCCAGGAGCAGTTCTTC.

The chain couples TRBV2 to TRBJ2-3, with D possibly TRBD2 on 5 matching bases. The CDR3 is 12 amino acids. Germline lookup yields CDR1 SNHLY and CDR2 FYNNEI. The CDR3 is CALGSRTDTQYF. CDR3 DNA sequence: TGTGCTCTTGGGAGCCGCACAGATACGCAGTATTTT.

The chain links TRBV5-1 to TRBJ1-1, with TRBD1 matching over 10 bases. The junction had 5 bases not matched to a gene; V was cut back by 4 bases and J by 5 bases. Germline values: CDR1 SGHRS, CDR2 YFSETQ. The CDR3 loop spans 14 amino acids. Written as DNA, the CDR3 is TGCGCCAGCAGCACCGACAGGGGGCGGACTGAAGCTTTCTTT. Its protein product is CASSTDRGRTEAFF.

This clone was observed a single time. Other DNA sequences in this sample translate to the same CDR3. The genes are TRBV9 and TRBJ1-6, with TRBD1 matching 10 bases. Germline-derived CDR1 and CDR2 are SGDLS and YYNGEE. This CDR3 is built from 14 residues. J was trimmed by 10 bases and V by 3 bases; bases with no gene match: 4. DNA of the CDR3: TGTGCCAGCAGCGGACGGGACAGGGGATCACCCCTCCACTTT. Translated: CASSGRDRGSPLHF. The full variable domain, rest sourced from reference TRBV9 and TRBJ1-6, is DSGVTQTPKHLITATGQRVTLRCSPRSGDLSVYWYQQSLDQGLQFLIQYYNGEERAKGNILERFSAQQFPDLHSELNLSSLELGDSALYFCASSGRDRGSPLHFGNGTRLTVT.

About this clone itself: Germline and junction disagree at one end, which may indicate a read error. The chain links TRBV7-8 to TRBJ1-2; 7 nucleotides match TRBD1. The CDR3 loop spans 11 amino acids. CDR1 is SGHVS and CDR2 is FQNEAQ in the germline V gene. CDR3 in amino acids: CASSEEGQFHF. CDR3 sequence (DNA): TGTGCCAGCAGCGAGGAGGGACAGTTCCACTTC.

CDR3 DNA: TGTGCCAGCAGCACAAGAGACATTATGTCCCACGAGCAGTACTTC. Protein product: CASSTRDIMSHEQYF. The chain links TRBV5-5 to TRBJ2-7; D uncertain. CDR1 and CDR2 from the germline V gene are SGHKS and YYEKEE (reference sequence). V was clipped by 4 bases and J by 5 bases, with 19 bases between them. The CDR3 covers 15 residues.

The CDR3 region has the DNA TGTGCCAGCAGCTCAGGACTAGCGGGCACCGGGGAGCTGTTTTTT. It translates to CASSSGLAGTGELFF. The J gene is TRBJ2-2, the V gene TRBV7-9; 11 nucleotides match TRBD2. The CDR3 has 15 amino acids. The germline V gene has CDR1 SEHNR and CDR2 FQNEAQ (reference sequence). V lost 4 bases and J lost 4; bases outside the gene matches: 2.

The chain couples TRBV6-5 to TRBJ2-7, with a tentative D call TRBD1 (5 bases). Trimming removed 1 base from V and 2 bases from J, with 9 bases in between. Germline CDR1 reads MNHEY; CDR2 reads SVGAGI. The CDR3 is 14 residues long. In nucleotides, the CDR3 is TGTGCCAGCAGTTACTGGACAAACGCCTACGAGCAGTACTTC. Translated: CASSYWTNAYEQYF.

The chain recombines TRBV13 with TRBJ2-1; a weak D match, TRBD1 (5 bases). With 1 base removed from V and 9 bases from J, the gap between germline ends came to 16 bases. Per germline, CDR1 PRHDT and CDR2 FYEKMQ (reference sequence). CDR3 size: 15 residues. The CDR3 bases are TGTGCCAGCAGCTTAGAGGGCCAGGGTGACGGTGAGCAGTTCTTC. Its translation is CASSLEGQGDGEQFF.

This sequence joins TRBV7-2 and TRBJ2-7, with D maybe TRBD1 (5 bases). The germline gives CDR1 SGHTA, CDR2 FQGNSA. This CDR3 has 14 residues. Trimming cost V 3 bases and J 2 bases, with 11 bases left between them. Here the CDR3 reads CASSFQGTAYEQYF. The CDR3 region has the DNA TGTGCCAGCAGCTTTCAGGGTACGGCCTACGAGCAGTACTTC.

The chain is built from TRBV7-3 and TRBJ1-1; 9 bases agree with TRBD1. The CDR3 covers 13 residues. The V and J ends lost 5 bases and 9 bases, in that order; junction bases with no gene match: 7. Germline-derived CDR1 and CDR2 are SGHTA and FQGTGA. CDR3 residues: CASSATGGGKAFF. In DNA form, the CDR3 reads TGTGCCAGCAGCGCCACAGGGGGCGGAAAAGCTTTCTTT.

The CDR3 sequence: CASSRPGQGAYEQYF. The CDR3 nucleotides read TGTGCCAGCAGCCGTCCGGGACAGGGGGCCTACGAGCAGTACTTC. The genes are TRBV5-8 and TRBJ2-7; 11 bases align to TRBD1. Germline V gene lookup returns CDR1 SGHTS and CDR2 YDEGEE. V lost 4 bases to trimming and J lost 2 bases; unmatched junction nucleotides: 5. The CDR3 consists of 15 residues.

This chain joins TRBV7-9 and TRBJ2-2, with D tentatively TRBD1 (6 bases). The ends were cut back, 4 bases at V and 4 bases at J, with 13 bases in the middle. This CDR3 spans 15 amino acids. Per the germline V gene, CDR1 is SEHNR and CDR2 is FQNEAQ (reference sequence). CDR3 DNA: TGTGCCAGCAGCTCGGACAGAAAATCCACCGGGGAGCTGTTTTTT. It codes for CASSSDRKSTGELFF.

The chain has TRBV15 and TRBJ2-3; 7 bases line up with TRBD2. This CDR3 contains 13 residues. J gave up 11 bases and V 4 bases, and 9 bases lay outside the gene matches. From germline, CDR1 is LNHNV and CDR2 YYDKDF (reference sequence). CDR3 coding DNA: TGTGCCACCAGCATCTTCAAAGTAGCGGGGCAGTATTTT. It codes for CATSIFKVAGQYF.

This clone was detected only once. In nucleotides, the CDR3 is TGTGCCAGCAGCCGCCCCGGGGGTGGGTCGGGCTACACCTTC. This encodes CASSRPGGGSGYTF. J is TRBJ1-2 and V is TRBV5-4; possibly TRBD1 for D (5 bases). The germline gives CDR1 SGHNT, CDR2 YYREEE (reference sequence). Deletions cut 4 bases from V and 8 bases from J, with 18 bases between. This CDR3 has 14 residues.

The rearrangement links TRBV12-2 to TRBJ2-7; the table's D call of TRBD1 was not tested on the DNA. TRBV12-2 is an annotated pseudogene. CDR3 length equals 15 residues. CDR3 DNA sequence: TGTGCAAGTCGCCGAACAGGGTTTTGTTTCTACGAGCAGTACTTC. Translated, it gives CASRRTGFCFYEQYF.

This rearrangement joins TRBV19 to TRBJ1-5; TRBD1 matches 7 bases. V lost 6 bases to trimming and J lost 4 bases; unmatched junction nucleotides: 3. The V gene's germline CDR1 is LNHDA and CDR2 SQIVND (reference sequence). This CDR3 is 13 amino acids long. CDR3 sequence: CASRGGRNQPQHF. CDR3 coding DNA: TGTGCCAGTAGAGGGGGCAGGAATCAGCCCCAGCATTTT.

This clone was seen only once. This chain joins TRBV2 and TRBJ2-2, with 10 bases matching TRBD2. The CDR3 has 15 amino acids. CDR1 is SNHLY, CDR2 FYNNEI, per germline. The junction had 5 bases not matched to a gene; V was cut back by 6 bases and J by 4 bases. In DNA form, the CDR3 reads TGTGCCAGCAGCATACAGCGGGAGGGCACCGGGGAGCTGTTTTTT. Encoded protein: CASSIQREGTGELFF.

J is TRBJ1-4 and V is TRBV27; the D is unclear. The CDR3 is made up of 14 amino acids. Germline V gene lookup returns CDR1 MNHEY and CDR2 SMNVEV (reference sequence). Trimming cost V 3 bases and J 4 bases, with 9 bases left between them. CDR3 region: CASSLEADNEKLFF. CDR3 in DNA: TGTGCCAGCAGTTTGGAGGCTGATAATGAAAAACTGTTTTTT.

The CDR3 reads CASSLPGTGQEAFF. The CDR3 nucleotides are TGTGCCAGCAGTTTACCCGGGACAGGGCAGGAAGCTTTCTTT. V and J are TRBV27 and TRBJ1-1, with 9 bases matching TRBD1. Trimming cost V 2 bases and J 8 bases; bases outside gene matches: 6. The CDR3 covers 14 residues. Germline V CDR1 and CDR2: MNHEY, SMNVEV (reference sequence).

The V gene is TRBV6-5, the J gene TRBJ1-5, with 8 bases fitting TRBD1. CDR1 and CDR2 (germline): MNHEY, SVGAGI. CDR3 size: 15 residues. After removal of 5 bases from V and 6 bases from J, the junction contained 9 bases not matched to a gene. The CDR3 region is CASSQQGVKGQPQHF. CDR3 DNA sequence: TGTGCCAGCAGTCAACAGGGGGTAAAAGGTCAGCCCCAGCATTTT.

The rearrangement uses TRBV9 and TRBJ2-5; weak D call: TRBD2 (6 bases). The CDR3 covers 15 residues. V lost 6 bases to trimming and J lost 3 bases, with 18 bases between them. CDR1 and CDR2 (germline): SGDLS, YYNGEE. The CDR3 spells CASKRSAGGEETQYF. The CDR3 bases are TGTGCCAGCAAAAGGAGTGCCGGGGGTGAAGAGACCCAGTACTTC.

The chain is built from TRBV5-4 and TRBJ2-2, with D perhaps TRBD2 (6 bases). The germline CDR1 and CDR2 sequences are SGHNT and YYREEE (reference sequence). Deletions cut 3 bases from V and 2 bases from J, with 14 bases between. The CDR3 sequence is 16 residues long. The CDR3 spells CASSSPRGSNTGELFF. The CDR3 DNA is TGTGCCAGCAGCTCGCCTCGGGGGTCTAACACCGGGGAGCTGTTTTTT.

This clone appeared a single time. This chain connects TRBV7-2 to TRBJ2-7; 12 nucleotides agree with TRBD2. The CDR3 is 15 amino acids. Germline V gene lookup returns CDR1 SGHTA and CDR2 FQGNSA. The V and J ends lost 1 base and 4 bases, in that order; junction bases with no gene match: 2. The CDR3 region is CASSLVGLAGYEQYF. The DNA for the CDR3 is TGTGCCAGCAGCTTAGTGGGACTAGCGGGTTACGAGCAGTACTTC.

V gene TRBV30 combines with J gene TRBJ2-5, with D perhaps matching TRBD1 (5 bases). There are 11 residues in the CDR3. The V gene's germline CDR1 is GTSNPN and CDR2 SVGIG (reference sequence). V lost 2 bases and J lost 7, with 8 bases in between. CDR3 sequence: CAWSRTGTQYF. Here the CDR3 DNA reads TGTGCCTGGAGTCGTACAGGGACCCAGTACTTC.

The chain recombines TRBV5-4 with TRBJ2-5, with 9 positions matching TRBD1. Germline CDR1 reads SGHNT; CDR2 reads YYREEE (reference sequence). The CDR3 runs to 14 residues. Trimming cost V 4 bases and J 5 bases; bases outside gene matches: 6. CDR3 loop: CASSGQGSAETQYF. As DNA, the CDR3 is TGTGCCAGCAGCGGACAGGGGTCAGCGGAGACCCAGTACTTC.

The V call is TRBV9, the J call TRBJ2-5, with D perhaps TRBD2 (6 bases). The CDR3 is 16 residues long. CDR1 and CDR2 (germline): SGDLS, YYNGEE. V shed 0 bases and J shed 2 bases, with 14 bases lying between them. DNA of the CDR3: TGTGCCAGCAGCGTAGCTACGGGGACTCCACAAGAGACCCAGTACTTC. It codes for CASSVATGTPQETQYF.

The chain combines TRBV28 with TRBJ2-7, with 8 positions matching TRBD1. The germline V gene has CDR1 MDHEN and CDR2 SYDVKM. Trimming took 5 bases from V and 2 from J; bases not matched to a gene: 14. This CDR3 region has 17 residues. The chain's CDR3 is CASSPGTGRGLPYEQYF. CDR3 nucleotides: TGTGCCAGCAGTCCAGGGACAGGCCGAGGCCTACCCTACGAGCAGTACTTC. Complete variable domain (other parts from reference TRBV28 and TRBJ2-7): DVKVTQSSRYLVKRTGEKVFLECVQDMDHENMFWYRQDPGLGLRLIYFSYDVKMKEKGDIPEGYSVSREKKERFSLILESASTNQTSMYLCASSPGTGRGLPYEQYFGPGTRLTVT.